The 27 T cell receptor beta chains below come from one sample, sequenced in a study of T cells in tumors and immune-related adverse events. Clones were sequenced by immunoSEQ multiplex PCR, and TCRdb holds only the in-frame ones, with some missing. The table includes roughly 23,000 clones, about 93% detected once. The sequences come from lymph node tissue, collected from a patient treated with anti-PD-1 therapy. All receptors come from a female donor with metastatic renal cell carcinoma.

The J gene is TRBJ1-1, the V gene TRBV18, with 7 positions matching TRBD1. The ends lost 2 bases at V and 4 bases at J; junction bases unmatched: 4. The CDR3 is made up of 14 amino acids. Germline assignment: CDR1 KGHSH and CDR2 LQKENI. This chain's CDR3 is CASSPISGGTEAFF. CDR3 coding DNA: TGTGCCAGCTCACCAATTTCAGGGGGCACTGAAGCTTTCTTT.

The rearrangement uses TRBV19 and TRBJ2-7; the match to TRBD1 covers 9 bases. The V and J ends lost 5 bases and 6 bases, in that order; junction bases with no gene match: 8. In germline, CDR1 is LNHDA, CDR2 SQIVND (reference sequence). The CDR3 consists of 14 residues. The CDR3 loop is CASSLGQGQVEQYF. The DNA for the CDR3 is TGTGCCAGTAGTTTGGGACAGGGCCAGGTCGAGCAGTACTTC.

The V and J genes are TRBV4-2 and TRBJ2-1; no firm D call. This CDR3 is 12 amino acids long. In germline, CDR1 is LGHNA, CDR2 YNFKEQ. V dropped 3 bases and J dropped 6 bases, with 6 bases sitting between them. CDR3 DNA: TGTGCCAGCAGCCAGAAAGTCAATGAGCAGTTCTTC. It encodes CASSQKVNEQFF.

CDR3 in DNA: TGCGCCAGCAGCCGGAGACGACAGGGATTTAGGAGTCAAGAGACCCAGTACTTC. Translated: CASSRRRQGFRSQETQYF. V usage is TRBV5-1 and J usage is TRBJ2-5; 7 bases match TRBD1. Trimming removed 4 bases from V and 2 bases from J; junction bases left unmatched: 17. Looked up from germline, CDR1 is SGHRS and CDR2 is YFSETQ. This CDR3 is 18 amino acids long.

This chain connects TRBV7-2 to TRBJ2-2; D uncertain. CDR3 length: 14 residues. Trimming shortened V by 5 bases and J by 5 bases, and 12 bases separated the two germline ends. Germline V gene sequence: CDR1 SGHTA, CDR2 FQGNSA. The CDR3 DNA reads as TGTGCCAGCAGCCTTACGCCCGGTACCGGGGAGCTGTTTTTT. Residues: CASSLTPGTGELFF.

This clone occurred once. The chain links TRBV28 to TRBJ1-2; D perhaps matches TRBD1 (5 bases). V was pared by 2 bases and J by 7 bases, with 8 bases between. The CDR3 length is 12 residues. In germline, CDR1 is MDHEN, CDR2 SYDVKM. CDR3 amino acids: CASSLLGGGYTF. The CDR3 nucleotides read TGTGCCAGCAGTTTACTGGGGGGTGGCTACACCTTC.

CDR3 bases: TGTGCCTGGAGTGTAGGAAAGGGGGTTCGGGATACGCAGTATTTT. This sequence encodes CAWSVGKGVRDTQYF. The J gene is TRBJ2-3, the V gene TRBV30, with D possibly matching TRBD1 (6 bases). Trimming shortened V by 0 bases and J by 6 bases, and 16 bases separated the two germline ends. Germline CDR1 GTSNPN, CDR2 SVGIG (reference sequence). The CDR3 runs to 15 residues.

V gene TRBV11-3 combines with J gene TRBJ2-2; TRBD1 is a possible D gene (6 bases). Germline CDR1 and CDR2: SGHNT and YENEEA. The CDR3 totals 15 residues. V was cut by 5 bases and J by 2 bases, with 12 bases left in between. Here the CDR3 reads CASSPRDTNTGELFF. CDR3 DNA: TGTGCCAGCAGCCCCCGGGACACCAACACCGGGGAGCTGTTTTTT.

The V and J genes are TRBV5-1 and TRBJ2-3, with D hard to call. The CDR3 totals 14 residues. Trimming removed 0 bases at V and 0 bases at J, with 5 bases between. Germline V gives CDR1 SGHRS, CDR2 YFSETQ. CDR3 sequence reads: CASSLVYSTDTQYF. CDR3 DNA: TGCGCCAGCAGCTTGGTTTACAGCACAGATACGCAGTATTTT. Variable domain in full (rest from reference TRBV5-1 and TRBJ2-3): KAGVTQTPRYLIKTRGQQVTLSCSPISGHRSVSWYQQTPGQGLQFLFEYFSETQRNKGNFPGRFSGRQFSNSRSEMNVSTLELGDSALYLCASSLVYSTDTQYFGPGTRLTVL.

CDR3 amino acids: CASSKYQGQQEKLFF. CDR3 nucleotides: TGTGCCAGCAGCAAGTACCAGGGTCAGCAAGAAAAACTGTTTTTT. V usage is TRBV7-6 and J usage is TRBJ1-4; possibly TRBD1 for D (5 bases). This CDR3 has 15 residues. The germline V and J ends were trimmed by 5 bases and 8 bases, with 18 bases remaining between them. Per the germline V gene, CDR1 is SGHVS and CDR2 is FNYEAQ. The full variable domain, with the rest looked up from reference TRBV7-6 and TRBJ1-4, is GAGVSQSPRYKVTKRGQDVALRCDPISGHVSLYWYRQALGQGPEFLTYFNYEAQQDKSGLPNDRFSAERPEGSISTLTIQRTEQRDSAMYRCASSKYQGQQEKLFFGSGTQLSVL.

CDR3 sequence reads: CASSLDGTGGVGYTF. The CDR3 DNA reads as TGTGCCAGCAGCTTGGACGGGACAGGGGGGGTCGGCTACACCTTC. The chain employs TRBV5-4 and TRBJ1-2, with 11 bases matching TRBD1. Germline values: CDR1 SGHNT, CDR2 YYREEE (reference sequence). Trimming cost V 0 bases and J 8 bases; bases outside gene matches: 6. This CDR3 contains 15 residues.

The chain joins TRBV29-1 to TRBJ2-2, with D possibly called TRBD1 or TRBD2 (5 bases each). Germline lookup yields CDR1 SQVTM and CDR2 ANQGSEA. There are 11 residues in the CDR3. The germline V and J ends were trimmed by 6 bases and 5 bases, with 7 bases remaining between them. CDR3 region: CSVGTTGELFF. Here the CDR3 DNA reads TGCAGCGTCGGGACGACCGGGGAGCTGTTTTTT.

In this sample, this clone turned up once. This sequence joins TRBV19 and TRBJ2-3; D might be TRBD1 or TRBD2, each matching 5 bases. CDR1 is LNHDA, CDR2 SQIVND, per germline (reference sequence). The CDR3 is made up of 16 amino acids. Trimming left V 3 bases short and J 0 bases short, with 13 bases between. CDR3 sequence (DNA): TGTGCCAGTAGTATTTCTGGGGGTGCTAGCACAGATACGCAGTATTTT. This gives the protein CASSISGGASTDTQYF. Full variable domain (rest looked up from reference TRBV19 and TRBJ2-3): DGGITQSPKYLFRKEGQNVTLSCEQNLNHDAMYWYRQDPGQGLRLIYYSQIVNDFQKGDIAEGYSVSREKKESFPLTVTSAQKNPTAFYLCASSISGGASTDTQYFGPGTRLTVL.

The chain carries TRBV2 and TRBJ1-1; D ambiguous. Per germline, CDR1 SNHLY and CDR2 FYNNEI. This CDR3 is 12 amino acids long. V was pared by 11 bases and J by 1 base, with 11 bases between. The CDR3 is CALTGGNTEAFF. The CDR3 nucleotides read TGTGCCCTAACGGGCGGGAACACTGAAGCTTTCTTT.

This chain links TRBV6-5 with TRBJ1-6; 9 bases line up with TRBD1. Germline V gene data show CDR1 as MNHEY and CDR2 as SVGAGI. The trim removed 6 bases at V and 5 bases at J, leaving 2 bases unmatched. The CDR3 is made up of 14 amino acids. In DNA form, the CDR3 reads TGTGCCAGCAGGAGGACAGGGGATAATTCACCCCTCCACTTT. Encoded protein: CASRRTGDNSPLHF.

The chain links TRBV5-1 to TRBJ1-2; D is unclear. This CDR3 comprises 13 residues. V was trimmed by 0 bases and J by 3 bases, leaving 6 bases between them. Germline V CDR1 and CDR2: SGHRS, YFSETQ. This CDR3 reads CASSLELDYGYTF. CDR3 bases: TGCGCCAGCAGCTTGGAATTAGACTATGGCTACACCTTC.

The V gene is TRBV30, the J gene TRBJ2-3; 8 bases match TRBD1. This CDR3 comprises 13 residues. The V gene's germline CDR1 is GTSNPN and CDR2 SVGIG (reference sequence). With V trimmed by 0 bases and J by 8 bases, 4 bases remained unmatched. The CDR3 spells CAWSVQGVPTQYF. The CDR3 DNA reads TGTGCCTGGAGTGTACAGGGGGTTCCTACGCAGTATTTT.

The genes are TRBV18 and TRBJ2-1; TRBD2 agrees at 8 bases. Losses at the gene ends were 4 bases for V and 0 bases for J; bases not matched to a gene: 8. Germline values: CDR1 KGHSH, CDR2 LQKENI. The CDR3 runs to 17 residues. The CDR3 coding sequence is TGTGCCAGCTCACGAGACCGCGGGAGGAGCTCCTACAATGAGCAGTTCTTC. Translation: CASSRDRGRSSYNEQFF.

This chain links TRBV5-6 with TRBJ2-3; 7 bases align to TRBD2. There are 18 residues in the CDR3. V was clipped by 5 bases and J by 2 bases; unmatched bases: 17. Germline loops: CDR1 SGHDT, CDR2 YYEEEE. CDR3 amino acids: CASRSFSKTSYHTDTQYF. As DNA, the CDR3 is TGTGCCAGCAGGTCCTTCTCTAAGACTAGCTACCACACAGATACGCAGTATTTT.

The genes are TRBV5-1 and TRBJ1-1, with unresolved D. This CDR3 is 13 amino acids long. Trimming removed 1 base from V and 3 bases from J, with 7 bases in between. From germline, CDR1 is SGHRS and CDR2 YFSETQ. The CDR3 region is CASSLNMDTEAFF. The CDR3 nucleotides read TGCGCCAGCAGCTTGAATATGGACACTGAAGCTTTCTTT.

This clone was counted only a few times. The chain combines TRBV19 with TRBJ2-2, with 7 nucleotides matching TRBD1. The CDR3 contains 15 residues. CDR1 and CDR2 from the germline V gene are LNHDA and SQIVND (reference sequence). The V segment lost 5 bases and the J segment 4 bases; nucleotides outside the gene matches: 7. For the CDR3, the DNA is TGTGCCAGTAGTCGAGACAGGGTCGGCACCGGGGAGCTGTTTTTT. Translation gives CASSRDRVGTGELFF. Together with reference TRBV19 and TRBJ2-2, the CDR3 gives the full variable domain: DGGITQSPKYLFRKEGQNVTLSCEQNLNHDAMYWYRQDPGQGLRLIYYSQIVNDFQKGDIAEGYSVSREKKESFPLTVTSAQKNPTAFYLCASSRDRVGTGELFFGEGSRLTVL.

The V gene is TRBV21-1, the J gene TRBJ2-2; the table names TRBD2, a call not compared with the DNA. TRBV21-1 is recorded as a pseudogene. The CDR3 extends over 22 amino acids. The CDR3 sequence is CASARPGRGVRQGRGGTGELFF. DNA for the CDR3: TGTGCCAGCGCTCGACCAGGAAGGGGAGTAAGGCAGGGTCGGGGAGGAACCGGGGAGCTGTTTTTT.

The V and J genes are TRBV19 and TRBJ1-4; a possible D gene is TRBD1 (6 bases). This CDR3 has 14 residues. The V gene's germline CDR1 is LNHDA and CDR2 SQIVND (reference sequence). V lost 9 bases to trimming and J lost 5 bases, with 16 bases between them. As DNA, the CDR3 is TGTGCCAGCAACCGAGGGGGAAGAAATGAAAAACTGTTTTTT. Its translation: CASNRGGRNEKLFF.

This sequence joins TRBV7-2 and TRBJ2-5, with a tentative D call TRBD2 (6 bases). Between the trimmed V and J ends, which lost 5 bases and 2 bases, there was a span of 9 bases. This CDR3 comprises 13 residues. The germline CDR1 and CDR2 sequences are SGHTA and FQGNSA. In DNA, the CDR3 is TGTGCCAGCAGCCGCGGACTACAAGAGACCCAGTACTTC. Translating gives CASSRGLQETQYF. Drawing the rest from reference TRBV7-2 and TRBJ2-5, the complete variable domain is GAGVSQSPSNKVTEKGKDVELRCDPISGHTALYWYRQSLGQGLEFLIYFQGNSAPDKSGLPSDRFSAERTGGSVSTLTIQRTQQEDSAVYLCASSRGLQETQYFGPGTRLLVL.

This chain links TRBV6-6 with TRBJ1-1; D gene unclear. CDR1 and CDR2 (germline): MNHNY, SVGAGI (reference sequence). V was cut by 4 bases and J by 5 bases, with 11 bases left in between. The CDR3 totals 13 residues. The CDR3 reads CASSSSHGTEAFF. The CDR3 DNA reads TGTGCCAGCAGTTCCTCTCATGGGACTGAAGCTTTCTTT.

The chain is built from TRBV5-4 and TRBJ2-7, with TRBD2 matching over 9 bases. This CDR3 contains 15 residues. Trimming took 4 bases from V and 1 from J; bases not matched to a gene: 6. Per the germline V gene, CDR1 is SGHNT and CDR2 is YYREEE (reference sequence). The CDR3 DNA follows: TGTGCCAGCAGCAACTTAGCGGGAGCGTCCTACGAGCAGTACTTC. Protein product: CASSNLAGASYEQYF.

DNA for the CDR3: TGTGCCAGCAGCCAAACTATGATTGGAAACACCATATATTTT. Residues: CASSQTMIGNTIYF. The chain links TRBV6-1 to TRBJ1-3; D unclear. CDR1 and CDR2 (germline): MNHNS, SASEGT. CDR3 size: 14 residues. V shed 6 bases and J shed 3 bases, with 12 bases lying between them.